This T cell receptor beta chain was sequenced for a study of T cell responses to AZD1222 COVID-19 vaccine. Measured with immunoSEQ multiplex PCR; TCRdb has only the in-frame clones, and not every one. The data contain 86,000 or so clones, roughly 86% of them seen just once; the ten biggest clones take up about 6%. This clone was seen only a few times. The length of the CDR3 is 10 residues. Per germline, CDR1 SQVTM and CDR2 ANQGSEA. The V and J ends lost 8 bases and 6 bases respectively, with 10 bases between them. The receptor comes from an adult who received the AZD1222 COVID-19 vaccine. Sequenced here: peripheral blood, sampled 28 days after the second AZD1222 dose. V and J are TRBV29-1 and TRBJ1-2, with unresolved D. The CDR3 spells CSSYRDGYTF. CDR3 bases: TGCAGCTCCTATAGGGATGGCTACACCTTC.